This T cell receptor (beta chain) was sequenced in a study of blood T cell repertoires in COVID-19. Study summary: Italy, Spain and the United States were the sources of the convalescent and acute COVID-19 samples. Sources were T cells, B-cell-depleted T cells, or PBMCs; the material itself was cDNA or gDNA.

With V trimmed by 8 bases and J by 1 base, 9 bases remained unmatched. This CDR3 contains 17 residues. Looked up from germline, CDR1 is MNHEY and CDR2 is SMNVEV (reference sequence). Authors' data handling: The assay estimated nucleated cells by amplifying reference gene primers. Clones were read by immunoSEQ multiplex PCR, and TCRdb kept only the in-frame ones, dropping some. V, J and clone size derive from that table, while D and trimming were established from the DNA sequence. The sample holds 200,000 or so clones, over 75% seen once. The chain couples TRBV27 to TRBJ1-6, with 9 bases matching TRBD1. This clonotype was sampled from a man between 45 and 60 years old with acute or convalescent COVID-19. The sequenced sample consisted of peripheral blood. The CDR3 region has the DNA TGTGCCAGCGGACCGGCAGGACAGGGGTCCTATAATTCACCCCTCCACTTT. This encodes CASGPAGQGSYNSPLHF.